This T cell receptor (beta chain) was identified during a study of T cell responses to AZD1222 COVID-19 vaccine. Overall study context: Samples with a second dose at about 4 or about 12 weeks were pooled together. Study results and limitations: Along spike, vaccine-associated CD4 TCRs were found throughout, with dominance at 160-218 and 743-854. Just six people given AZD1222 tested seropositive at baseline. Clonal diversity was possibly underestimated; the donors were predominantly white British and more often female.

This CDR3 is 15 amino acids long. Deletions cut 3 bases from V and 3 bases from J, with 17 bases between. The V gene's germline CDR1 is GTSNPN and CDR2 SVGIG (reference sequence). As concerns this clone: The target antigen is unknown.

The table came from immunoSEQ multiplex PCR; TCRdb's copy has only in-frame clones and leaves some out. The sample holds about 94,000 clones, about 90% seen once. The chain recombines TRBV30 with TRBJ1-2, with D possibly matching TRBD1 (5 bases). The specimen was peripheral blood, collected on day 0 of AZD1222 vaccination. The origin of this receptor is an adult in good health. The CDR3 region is CAWSTAGSFYYGYTF. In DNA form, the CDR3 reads TGTGCCTGGAGCACGGCAGGGAGTTTTTACTATGGCTACACCTTC.